This T cell receptor (beta chain) derives from a study of cytotoxic CD8 clonotypes in ibrutinib-treated CLL. Findings and limits, study-wide: Sampling times differed between sustained-remission and progressing patients.

This clone was seen more than once but under ten times. The antigen is unknown. This CDR3 region has 13 residues. CDR1 and CDR2 (germline): SGHAT, FQNNGV. The germline V and J ends were trimmed by 1 base and 13 bases, with 11 bases remaining between them. The table came from immunoSEQ multiplex PCR; TCRdb's copy has only in-frame clones and leaves some out. This table has a few hundred thousand clones, about 64% appearing once. This sequence joins TRBV11-2 and TRBJ1-6, with D maybe TRBD1 (5 bases). This specimen was PBMCs, taken after 36 months of ibrutinib treatment. This TCR derives from a human donor with chronic lymphocytic leukemia. The CDR3 spells CASSLGVGGPLHF. Here the CDR3 DNA reads TGTGCCAGCAGCTTAGGGGTGGGGGGGCCCCTCCACTTT.